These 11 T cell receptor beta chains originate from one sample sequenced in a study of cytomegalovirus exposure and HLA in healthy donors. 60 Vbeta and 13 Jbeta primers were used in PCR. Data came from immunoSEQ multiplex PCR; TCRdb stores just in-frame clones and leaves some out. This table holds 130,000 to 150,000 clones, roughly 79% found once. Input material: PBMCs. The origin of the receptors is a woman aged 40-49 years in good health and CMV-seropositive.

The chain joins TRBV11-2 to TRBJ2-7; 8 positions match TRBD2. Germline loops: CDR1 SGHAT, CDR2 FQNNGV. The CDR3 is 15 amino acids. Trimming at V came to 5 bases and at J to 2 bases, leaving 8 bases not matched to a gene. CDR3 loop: CASSRLRGAPYEQYF. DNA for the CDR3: TGTGCCAGCAGCCGCTTGCGGGGGGCACCCTACGAGCAGTACTTC.

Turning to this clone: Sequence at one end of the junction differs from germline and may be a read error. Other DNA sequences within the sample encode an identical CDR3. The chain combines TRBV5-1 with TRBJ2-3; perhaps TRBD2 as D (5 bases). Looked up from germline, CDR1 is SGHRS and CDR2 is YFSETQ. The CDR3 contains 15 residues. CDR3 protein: CASSYNMPSTDTQYF. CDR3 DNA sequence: TGCGCCAGCAGCTACAACATGCCTAGCACGGATACGCAGTATTTT.

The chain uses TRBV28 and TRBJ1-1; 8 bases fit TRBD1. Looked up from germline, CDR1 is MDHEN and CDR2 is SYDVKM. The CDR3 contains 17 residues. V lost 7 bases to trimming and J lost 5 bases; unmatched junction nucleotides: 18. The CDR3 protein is CASTPSAQGARLTEAFF. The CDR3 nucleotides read TGTGCCAGCACCCCCTCCGCCCAGGGGGCAAGGTTGACTGAAGCTTTCTTT.

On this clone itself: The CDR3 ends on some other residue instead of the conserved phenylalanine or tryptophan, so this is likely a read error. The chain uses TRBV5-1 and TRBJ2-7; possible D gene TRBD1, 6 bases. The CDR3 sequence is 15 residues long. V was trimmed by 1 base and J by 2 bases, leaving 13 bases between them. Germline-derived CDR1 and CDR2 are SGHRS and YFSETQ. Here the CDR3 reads CASSLQGQIAYEQYL. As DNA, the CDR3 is TGCGCCAGCAGCTTGCAGGGACAAATAGCCTACGAGCAGTACCTC.

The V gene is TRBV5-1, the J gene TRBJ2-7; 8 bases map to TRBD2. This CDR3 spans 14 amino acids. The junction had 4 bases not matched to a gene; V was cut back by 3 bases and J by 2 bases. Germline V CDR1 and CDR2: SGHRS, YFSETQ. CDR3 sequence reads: CASSSAGGAYEQYF. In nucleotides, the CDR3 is TGCGCCAGCAGCTCGGCGGGGGGCGCCTACGAGCAGTACTTC.

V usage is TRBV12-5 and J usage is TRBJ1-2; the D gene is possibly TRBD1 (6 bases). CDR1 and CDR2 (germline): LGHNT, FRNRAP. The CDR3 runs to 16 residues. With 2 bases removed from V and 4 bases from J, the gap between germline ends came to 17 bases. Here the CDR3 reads CASGLPSGGLAYGYTF. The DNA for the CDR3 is TGTGCTAGTGGTTTGCCCTCCGGGGGGCTGGCCTATGGCTACACCTTC.

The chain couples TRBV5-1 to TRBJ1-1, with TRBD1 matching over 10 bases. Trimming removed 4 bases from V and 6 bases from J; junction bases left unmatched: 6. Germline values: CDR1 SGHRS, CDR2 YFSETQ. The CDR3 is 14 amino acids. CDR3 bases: TGCGCCAGCAGCCAGACAGGGGGCGGCCCTGAAGCTTTCTTT. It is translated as CASSQTGGGPEAFF.

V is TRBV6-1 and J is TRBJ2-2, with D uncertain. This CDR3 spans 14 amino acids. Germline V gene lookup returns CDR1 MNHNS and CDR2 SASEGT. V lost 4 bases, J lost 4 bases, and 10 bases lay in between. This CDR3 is CASSVEQSTGELFF. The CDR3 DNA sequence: TGTGCCAGCAGTGTCGAACAGAGCACCGGGGAGCTGTTTTTT.

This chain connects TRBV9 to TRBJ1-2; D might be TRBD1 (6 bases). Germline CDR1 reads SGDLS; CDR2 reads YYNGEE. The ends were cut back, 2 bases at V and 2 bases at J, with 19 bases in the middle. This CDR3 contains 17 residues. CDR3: CASSVTGGAGPNYGYTF. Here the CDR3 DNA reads TGTGCCAGCAGCGTGACAGGTGGAGCGGGACCAAACTATGGCTACACCTTC. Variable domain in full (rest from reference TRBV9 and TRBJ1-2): DSGVTQTPKHLITATGQRVTLRCSPRSGDLSVYWYQQSLDQGLQFLIQYYNGEERAKGNILERFSAQQFPDLHSELNLSSLELGDSALYFCASSVTGGAGPNYGYTFGSGTRLTVV.

The CDR3 protein is CASSSDRVYGYTF. CDR3 bases: TGTGCCAGCAGCTCAGACAGGGTCTATGGCTACACCTTC. The rearrangement uses TRBV28 and TRBJ1-2; 7 positions agree with TRBD1. The CDR3 is 13 residues long. V lost 6 bases, J lost 4 bases, and 5 bases stayed unmatched. Germline values: CDR1 MDHEN, CDR2 SYDVKM.

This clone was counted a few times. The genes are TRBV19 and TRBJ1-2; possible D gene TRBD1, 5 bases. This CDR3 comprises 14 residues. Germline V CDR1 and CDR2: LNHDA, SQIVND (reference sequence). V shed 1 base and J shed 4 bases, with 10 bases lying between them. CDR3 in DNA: TGTGCCAGTAGTATAGGTGCCAGGGCCTATGGCTACACCTTC. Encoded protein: CASSIGARAYGYTF.